The 10 T cell receptor beta chains below were found in one sample sequenced in a study of tissue T cells after allogeneic stem cell transplantation. Clones were sequenced by immunoSEQ multiplex PCR, and TCRdb holds only the in-frame ones, with some missing. This table has about 5,000 clones, around 49% appearing once. The time point was: mouse harvest day 14 after allogeneic transplant. The graft held 10^6 splenic CD5+ T cells and 10^7 T-cell-depleted bone marrow cells. Sequenced material: lymph node tissue. These receptors were collected from a female BALB/c mouse given C57BL/6 T cells with graft-versus-host disease after an allogeneic hematopoietic cell transplant.

With regard to this clone: The gene names given are mouse names. The CDR3 goes on 1 residue after the read ends, and that part is filled in from the germline J gene. The J gene is TRBJ2-1, the V gene TRBV26; D call uncertain. The CDR3 is 11 residues long. Trimming stripped 4 bases from V and 6 bases from J, with 4 bases between. Germline-derived CDR1 and CDR2 are KGHPV and FQNQEV (reference sequence). CDR3 sequence: CASSPLAEQFF. The CDR3 bases that were read are TGTGCCAGCAGTCCACTTGCTGAGCAGTTC. The complete variable domain, with remaining parts taken from reference TRBV26 and TRBJ2-1, reads NSKVIQTPRYLVKGQGQKAKMRCIPEKGHPVVFWYQQNKNNEFKFLINFQNQEVLQQIDMTEKRFSAECPSNSPCSLEIQSSEAGDSALYLCASSPLAEQFFGPGTRLTVL.

Details on this clone: Gene names follow the mouse nomenclature. Read sequence stops 1 residue before the CDR3 end, and the germline J gene provides the missing end. The chain carries TRBV15 and TRBJ2-1, with 8 bases fitting TRBD2. The CDR3 loop spans 13 amino acids. CDR1 and CDR2 from the germline V gene are SGHND and FRSKSL. J gave up 7 bases and V 3 bases, and 2 bases lay outside the gene matches. CDR3 residues: CASSLGGRAEQFF. The part of the CDR3 DNA that was read is TGTGCCAGCAGTTTGGGGGGGCGGGCTGAGCAGTTC.

Notes on this clone: Gene names and germline refer to mouse. The CDR3 end falls 1 residue outside the read, so it is completed with the germline J gene. The chain is built from TRBV15 and TRBJ2-3; TRBD2 matches 8 bases. Looked up from germline, CDR1 is SGHND and CDR2 is FRSKSL. J gave up 0 bases and V 2 bases, and 7 bases lay outside the gene matches. CDR3 length equals 17 residues. This CDR3 reads CASSLMVGLGSAETLYF. The DNA read from the CDR3 is TGTGCCAGCAGTTTAATGGTTGGACTGGGCAGTGCAGAAACGCTGTAT.

Comments on this clone: Genes here carry mouse names. With the read ending 1 residue before the CDR3 end, the germline J gene is used to fill in that end. The genes are TRBV13-1 and TRBJ2-1, with 8 bases fitting TRBD2. This CDR3 has 16 residues. V trimming: 3 bases; J trimming: 1 base; junction bases outside the gene matches: 6. The V gene's germline CDR1 is NSHNY and CDR2 SYGAGN. The CDR3 DNA, read in part, is TGTGCCAGCAGTGCCCGACTGGGGAGAAACTATGCTGAGCAGTTC. Translating gives CASSARLGRNYAEQF. The whole CDR3 protein reads CASSARLGRNYAEQFF.

As for this clone: The gene names given are mouse names. The read gets to within 1 residue of the CDR3 end, and the germline J gene fills in the rest. The chain uses TRBV13-3 and TRBJ1-3, with a weak D call TRBD1 (5 bases). The ends were cut back, 1 base at V and 4 bases at J, with 9 bases in the middle. This CDR3 region has 14 residues. Germline values: CDR1 NNHDY, CDR2 SYVADS. The CDR3 protein is CASSDRGRGNTLYF. The covered CDR3 bases are TGTGCCAGCAGTGATCGGGGGAGAGGAAATACGCTCTAT.

About this clone itself: Gene names and germline refer to mouse. The DNA ends 1 residue before the CDR3 does, and the rest of the CDR3 is filled in from the germline J gene. This chain joins TRBV26 and TRBJ2-7; unclear D gene. This CDR3 region has 13 residues. Germline values: CDR1 KGHPV, CDR2 FQNQEV (reference sequence). Trimming pared 3 bases from V and 0 bases from J, leaving 6 bases between. The CDR3 bases that were read are TGTGCCAGCAGTCTCCGGGGCTCCTATGAACAGTAC. Protein product: CASSLRGSYEQY. The full CDR3 is CASSLRGSYEQYF.

This clone came up a few times. Genes and germline are mouse. The read falls 1 residue short of the CDR3 end, and the missing part is taken from the germline J gene. This chain links TRBV26 with TRBJ2-5; TRBD2 agrees at 11 bases. In germline, CDR1 is KGHPV, CDR2 FQNQEV (reference sequence). V was clipped by 6 bases and J by 2 bases; unmatched bases: 1. The CDR3 sequence is 14 residues long. The covered CDR3 bases are TGTGCCAGCAGCGACTGGGGGGGCCAAGACACCCAGTAC. Translation: CASSDWGGQDTQY. The full CDR3 protein reads CASSDWGGQDTQYF. The variable domain in full, completed from reference TRBV26 and TRBJ2-5, reads NSKVIQTPRYLVKGQGQKAKMRCIPEKGHPVVFWYQQNKNNEFKFLINFQNQEVLQQIDMTEKRFSAECPSNSPCSLEIQSSEAGDSALYLCASSDWGGQDTQYFGPGTRLLVL.

About this clone: The listed genes are named as in mouse. The CDR3 end falls 1 residue outside the read, so it is completed with the germline J gene. The chain carries TRBV15 and TRBJ2-3; 12 bases agree with TRBD2. From germline, CDR1 is SGHND and CDR2 FRSKSL. The CDR3 has 15 residues. With V trimmed by 6 bases and J by 1 base, 2 bases remained unmatched. The CDR3 sequence is CASSRDWGGAETLYF. CDR3 DNA (partial): TGTGCCAGCAGCCGGGACTGGGGGGGTGCAGAAACGCTGTAT.

Regarding this clone: Mouse gene names apply. With the read ending 1 residue before the CDR3 end, the germline J gene is used to fill in that end. This sequence joins TRBV1 and TRBJ2-1, with a tentative D call TRBD1 (6 bases). V lost 1 base and J 0 bases, leaving 10 bases between the germline ends. The CDR3 covers 16 residues. Germline CDR1 is NSQYPW and CDR2 is LRSPGD (reference sequence). CDR3 in amino acids: CTCSAVRDNNYAEQFF. CDR3 bases read: TGCACCTGCAGTGCAGTCCGGGACAATAACTATGCTGAGCAGTTC.

This clone has a handful of counts. Mouse gene names apply. CDR3 bases read: TGTGCCAGCAGAAGCTCGGGGCGCGGAGCAGAAACGCTGTAT. It codes for CASRSSGRGAETLY. The entire CDR3 protein is CASRSSGRGAETLYF. The chain is built from TRBV5 and TRBJ2-3; D might be TRBD1 or TRBD2, each matching 5 bases. The CDR3 end is not reached by the read, which stops 1 residue before it; the germline J gene fills it in. Germline assignment: CDR1 LGHNA and CDR2 YNLKQL (reference sequence). Trimming took off 6 bases at V and 3 bases at J, with 16 bases between the two ends. The CDR3 extends over 15 amino acids.